The clone carrying this TCR beta chain was detected only a few times. The antigen remains unidentified. Read data end 3 residues before the CDR3 end; the end is taken from the germline J gene. The sample comes from a study of T cell clonality in common variable immunodeficiency. Sequencing was performed with immunoSEQ multiplex PCR; in TCRdb, only in-frame clones are kept and a portion is missing. Listed for the sample are approximately 64,000 clones, none seen a single time. CDR3 length: 15 amino acids. The germline V and J ends were trimmed by 3 bases and 1 base, with 12 bases remaining between them. The V gene's germline CDR1 is SGHAT and CDR2 FQDESV (reference sequence). Study-wide results and caveats: TCRbeta clonality was increased in CVID versus healthy controls. CVID subjects shared fewer TCRbeta clones than healthy controls did.

Blood samples were heparinized, about 5 to 9 ml per donor. This receptor was obtained from a person aged 18-69 years in good health. Sequenced: peripheral blood mononuclear cells. J is TRBJ1-1 and V is TRBV11-1; maybe TRBD1 (5 bases). Partial CDR3 DNA: TGTGCCAGCAGCTTTCGGCAGGGAGCGAACACTGAA. Protein sequence: CASSFRQGANTE. The full CDR3 protein reads CASSFRQGANTEAFF.